A single sample is the source of the 6 T cell receptor beta chains below, sequenced in a study of breast tumors, draining lymph nodes, adjacent tissues. Axillary draining lymph nodes of breast cancer patients supplied the node samples. One entry per CDR3 protein, called by TCRdb with MiXCR from the multiplex PCR reads. The sample lists some 100,000 distinct CDR3 sequences; 21% were seen once. The sequencing input was axillary lymph node tissue. Receptor source: a female donor with breast cancer. Some clones in this sample may be carry-over from other donors' samples.

This clonotype was seen many times. This sequence joins TRBV27 and TRBJ2-7; the D gene is possibly TRBD2 (7 bases). V was trimmed by 2 bases and J by 3 bases, leaving 11 bases between them. This CDR3 has 14 residues. Germline-derived CDR1 and CDR2 are MNHEY and SMNVEV (reference sequence). CDR3 sequence reads: CASSLGGGFYEQYF. The CDR3 DNA sequence: TGTGCCAGCAGTTTAGGGGGGGGCTTCTACGAGCAGTACTTC.

This clonotype has more than one count but fewer than ten. This chain joins TRBV28 and TRBJ2-7; D remains ambiguous. CDR1 and CDR2 (germline): MDHEN, SYDVKM. There are 13 residues in the CDR3. Trimming took off 5 bases at V and 0 bases at J, with 8 bases between the two ends. The CDR3 reads CASSTANSYEQYF. The CDR3 DNA reads as TGTGCCAGCAGTACGGCGAACTCCTACGAGCAGTACTTC.

The V gene is TRBV27, the J gene TRBJ2-3; tentative D call: TRBD2 (5 bases). The CDR3 spans 15 residues. With 5 bases removed from V and 0 bases from J, the gap between germline ends came to 12 bases. From germline, CDR1 is MNHEY and CDR2 SMNVEV (reference sequence). This chain's CDR3 is CASSPPGMSTDTQYF. The CDR3 DNA follows: TGTGCCAGCAGTCCCCCGGGGATGAGCACAGATACGCAGTATTTT.

There are many counts of this clonotype. The chain uses TRBV28 and TRBJ2-7; D gene uncertain. V dropped 6 bases and J dropped 5 bases, with 14 bases sitting between them. The CDR3 loop spans 13 amino acids. CDR1 is MDHEN and CDR2 is SYDVKM in the germline V gene. CDR3 in DNA: TGTGCCAGCAGCCCCCCGGGTTTCAACGAGCAGTACTTC. Translated: CASSPPGFNEQYF.

This clonotype was observed many times. This chain connects TRBV4-1 to TRBJ2-7; 10 bases map to TRBD1. V lost 1 base to trimming and J lost 3 bases; unmatched junction nucleotides: 6. CDR3 length equals 16 residues. Germline V CDR1 and CDR2: MGHRA, YSYEKL. CDR3 amino acids: CASSQGFRTGGYEQYF. The CDR3 coding sequence is TGCGCCAGCAGCCAAGGATTCAGGACAGGGGGCTACGAGCAGTACTTC.

This clonotype appeared once. J is TRBJ2-7 and V is TRBV7-9; 9 bases are shared with TRBD1. This CDR3 is built from 14 residues. Germline V gene data show CDR1 as SEHNR and CDR2 as FQNEAQ (reference sequence). The J segment lost 7 bases and the V segment lost 5 bases, leaving 9 bases of the junction unmatched. The CDR3 here is CASSRGQGYLEQYF. CDR3 in DNA: TGTGCCAGCAGCCGTGGACAGGGGTATTTGGAGCAGTACTTC.